The 27 T cell receptor beta chains below come from one sample, sequenced in a study of blood T cell repertoires in COVID-19. Clones were sequenced by immunoSEQ multiplex PCR, and TCRdb holds only the in-frame ones, with some missing. This sample has some 120,000 clones, with more than 65% found just once. The sequenced sample consisted of peripheral blood. The receptor source for this set is a human donor in a cohort sampled during active COVID-19.

The J gene is TRBJ1-4, the V gene TRBV2, with D uncertain. The V end lost 0 bases, the J end lost 4 bases, and 9 bases lay between the germline ends. Germline lookup yields CDR1 SNHLY and CDR2 FYNNEI. The CDR3 loop spans 15 amino acids. The CDR3 is CASSEARAINEKLFF. CDR3 coding DNA: TGTGCCAGCAGTGAAGCGAGGGCGATTAATGAAAAACTGTTTTTT.

The J gene is TRBJ2-5, the V gene TRBV18; a weak D match, TRBD2 (6 bases). Germline V gives CDR1 KGHSH, CDR2 LQKENI. The CDR3 contains 11 residues. The V gene lost 3 bases and the J gene lost 9 bases, with 8 bases spanning the gap. The CDR3 region is CASSPGGAQYF. In nucleotides, the CDR3 is TGTGCCAGCTCACCCGGCGGGGCCCAGTACTTC.

The V gene is TRBV19, the J gene TRBJ1-4; D is possibly TRBD1 (6 bases). From germline, CDR1 is LNHDA and CDR2 SQIVND (reference sequence). The CDR3 runs to 17 residues. V shed 3 bases and J shed 6 bases, with 20 bases lying between them. The DNA for the CDR3 is TGTGCCAGTAGTATTCCCAGTTTCCAGGGGTCGTATGAAAAACTGTTTTTT. The encoded protein is CASSIPSFQGSYEKLFF.

J is TRBJ1-1 and V is TRBV2, with D possibly TRBD1 on 6 matching bases. Germline lookup yields CDR1 SNHLY and CDR2 FYNNEI. The CDR3 contains 13 residues. V lost 4 bases and J 2 bases, leaving 8 bases between the germline ends. The CDR3, as DNA: TGTGCCAGCAGTGCGGACAGTAACACTGAAGCTTTCTTT. Protein product: CASSADSNTEAFF. The full variable domain, rest sourced from reference TRBV2 and TRBJ1-1, is EPEVTQTPSHQVTQMGQEVILRCVPISNHLYFYWYRQILGQKVEFLVSFYNNEISEKSEIFDDQFSVERPDGSNFTLKIRSTKLEDSAMYFCASSADSNTEAFFGQGTRLTVV.

The rearrangement joins TRBV6-2 or TRBV6-3 to TRBJ1-2; 8 bases are a match to TRBD1. This CDR3 comprises 15 residues. The J segment lost 4 bases and the V segment lost 0 bases, leaving 4 bases of the junction unmatched. Germline CDR1 MNHEY, CDR2 SVGEGT. The CDR3 DNA follows: TGTGCCAGCAGTTACTCGACAGGGGTTTTCTATGGCTACACCTTC. It is translated as CASSYSTGVFYGYTF.

The chain has TRBV19 and TRBJ1-2; TRBD1 might be the D (6 bases). With 4 bases removed from V and 9 bases from J, the gap between germline ends came to 18 bases. The CDR3 runs to 14 residues. Germline assignment: CDR1 LNHDA and CDR2 SQIVND (reference sequence). Here the CDR3 DNA reads TGTGCCAGTAGTAAAGATAGGGGGAGCGTGCGCTACACCTTC. This translates into CASSKDRGSVRYTF.

V usage is TRBV29-1 and J usage is TRBJ2-7; D call uncertain. Germline V CDR1 and CDR2: SQVTM, ANQGSEA. The CDR3 loop spans 13 amino acids. Trimming took off 7 bases at V and 2 bases at J, with 15 bases between the two ends. CDR3 loop: CSAVSEAAYEQYF. The CDR3 nucleotides are TGCAGCGCCGTCTCTGAGGCAGCCTACGAGCAGTACTTC.

The V gene is TRBV5-1, the J gene TRBJ1-1, with D tentatively TRBD1 (6 bases). This CDR3 is built from 14 residues. V was clipped by 0 bases and J by 0 bases, with 6 bases between them. Germline lookup yields CDR1 SGHRS and CDR2 YFSETQ. This chain's CDR3 is CASSLGTVNTEAFF. For the CDR3, the DNA is TGCGCCAGCAGCTTGGGGACAGTGAACACTGAAGCTTTCTTT.

V usage is TRBV12-5 and J usage is TRBJ1-1; D remains ambiguous. CDR1 and CDR2 (germline): LGHNT, FRNRAP. The V gene lost 3 bases and the J gene lost 3 bases, with 5 bases spanning the gap. This CDR3 is 12 amino acids long. This CDR3 is CASGFGDTEAFF. The CDR3 DNA sequence: TGTGCTAGTGGTTTCGGGGACACTGAAGCTTTCTTT.

V usage is TRBV18 and J usage is TRBJ2-5; a weak D match, TRBD2 (5 bases). V shed 3 bases and J shed 3 bases, with 8 bases lying between them. CDR1 is KGHSH and CDR2 is LQKENI in the germline V gene. The CDR3 sequence is 13 residues long. In nucleotides, the CDR3 is TGTGCCAGCTCACCGTACGGGGAAGAGACCCAGTACTTC. Translated, it gives CASSPYGEETQYF.

This rearrangement joins TRBV9 to TRBJ2-1; D unresolved. Germline V gene lookup returns CDR1 SGDLS and CDR2 YYNGEE. V lost 3 bases and J 4 bases, leaving 11 bases between the germline ends. This CDR3 region has 14 residues. CDR3 DNA: TGTGCCAGCAGCGGAGGCGGTCCGTACAATGAGCAGTTCTTC. Residues: CASSGGGPYNEQFF.

V gene TRBV10-1 combines with J gene TRBJ2-1; D is ambiguous. The V end lost 8 bases, the J end lost 2 bases, and 13 bases lay between the germline ends. Germline CDR1 is WNHNN and CDR2 is SYGVQD (reference sequence). This CDR3 region has 14 residues. The CDR3: CASALEPPYNEQFF. As DNA, the CDR3 is TGCGCCAGCGCTCTAGAGCCCCCCTACAATGAGCAGTTCTTC.

The rearrangement joins TRBV9 to TRBJ1-4; tentatively, D is TRBD1 (5 bases). The CDR3 has 15 residues. Germline loops: CDR1 SGDLS, CDR2 YYNGEE. Trimming left V 3 bases short and J 8 bases short, with 17 bases between. CDR3 DNA: TGTGCCAGCAGCGGGGGCCTTGGATTAGAGGAAAAACTGTTTTTT. It specifies CASSGGLGLEEKLFF.

The V gene is TRBV27, the J gene TRBJ2-3; 9 positions agree with TRBD2. The CDR3 consists of 16 residues. Per the germline V gene, CDR1 is MNHEY and CDR2 is SMNVEV (reference sequence). V shed 5 bases and J 1 base; nucleotides not matched to a gene: 7. For the CDR3, the DNA is TGTGCCAGCAGTACCCCTCGACTAGCGGGCACAGATACGCAGTATTTT. It encodes CASSTPRLAGTDTQYF.

J is TRBJ2-3 and V is TRBV7-2; TRBD2 matches 8 bases. Germline trimming cut 6 bases from V and 6 bases from J; bases unmatched to any gene: 14. There are 16 residues in the CDR3. Germline CDR1 and CDR2: SGHTA and FQGNSA. CDR3 amino acids: CASSPWDGGASDTQYF. The CDR3 DNA reads TGTGCCAGCAGTCCCTGGGACGGGGGGGCCTCGGATACGCAGTATTTT.

V usage is TRBV10-3 and J usage is TRBJ2-7, with 10 bases matching TRBD1. This CDR3 has 14 residues. V gave up 6 bases and J gave up 6 bases; unmatched junction bases: 8. Germline V CDR1 and CDR2: ENHRY, SYGVKD. CDR3 in amino acids: CAIRGTGESLEQYF. The CDR3 region has the DNA TGTGCCATCAGGGGGACAGGGGAGTCCCTCGAGCAGTACTTC.

This sequence joins TRBV6-5 and TRBJ2-6; TRBD1 matches at 9 bases. The V gene's germline CDR1 is MNHEY and CDR2 SVGAGI. The CDR3 spans 15 residues. V lost 5 bases to trimming and J lost 9 bases; unmatched junction nucleotides: 8. The CDR3 sequence is CASSTRPGQGNVLTF. CDR3 nucleotides: TGTGCCAGCAGTACCCGACCGGGACAGGGCAACGTCCTGACTTTC.

This clone was seen a few times. The chain couples TRBV7-3 to TRBJ2-7; 8 nucleotides align to TRBD1. V lost 7 bases, J lost 7 bases, and 15 bases stayed unmatched. Looked up from germline, CDR1 is SGHTA and CDR2 is FQGTGA. CDR3 length: 15 amino acids. The CDR3 loop is CASKSGDRGLWEQYF. DNA of the CDR3: TGTGCCAGCAAGAGTGGCGACAGGGGTTTATGGGAGCAGTACTTC.

The rearrangement uses TRBV28 and TRBJ1-1, with 7 bases identical to TRBD1. From germline, CDR1 is MDHEN and CDR2 SYDVKM. CDR3 length: 12 amino acids. J gave up 7 bases and V 3 bases, and 2 bases lay outside the gene matches. In nucleotides, the CDR3 is TGTGCCAGCAGTTTGACAGGGTTTGAAGCTTTCTTT. It specifies CASSLTGFEAFF.

The V gene is TRBV6-2 or TRBV6-3, the J gene TRBJ2-1, with TRBD2 matching over 15 bases. Germline V gives CDR1 MNHEY, CDR2 SVGEGT. This CDR3 contains 18 residues. V was clipped by 6 bases and J by 6 bases; unmatched bases: 12. CDR3 sequence (DNA): TGTGCCAGCAGCATCGGGACTAGCGGGAGGCTGTACGGCAATGAGCAGTTCTTC. It specifies CASSIGTSGRLYGNEQFF.

The chain combines TRBV9 with TRBJ2-5; 12 bases map to TRBD2. The CDR3 consists of 16 residues. Germline loops: CDR1 SGDLS, CDR2 YYNGEE. Losses at the gene ends were 3 bases for V and 2 bases for J; bases not matched to a gene: 5. The DNA of the CDR3 is TGTGCCAGCAGCGCCCAGACTAGCGGGAGTCAAGAGACCCAGTACTTC. The encoded protein is CASSAQTSGSQETQYF.

This clone was observed a handful of times. This chain links TRBV7-2 with TRBJ1-1; 8 bases are a match to TRBD1. Germline CDR1 reads SGHTA; CDR2 reads FQGNSA. This CDR3 has 19 residues. The J segment lost 4 bases and the V segment lost 0 bases, leaving 16 bases of the junction unmatched. CDR3 nucleotides: TGTGCCAGCAGCTTAGCCCGAGCGACAGGGGCAGATATCGGCACTGAAGCTTTCTTT. It codes for CASSLARATGADIGTEAFF.

This chain uses TRBV18 with TRBJ2-6; 9 bases match TRBD1. J was trimmed by 2 bases and V by 1 base; bases with no gene match: 3. The CDR3 runs 17 residues. Germline-derived CDR1 and CDR2 are KGHSH and LQKENI. The DNA of the CDR3 is TGTGCCAGCTCACCACGTAGGACAGGGGCTGGGGCCAACGTCCTGACTTTC. Translated: CASSPRRTGAGANVLTF.

For this clone: The sample has other DNA sequences that encode this CDR3 too. The V gene is TRBV3-1 (or the pseudogene TRBV3-2), the J gene TRBJ2-3, with TRBD2 matching 14 bases. V lost 3 bases, J lost 2 bases, and 1 base stayed unmatched. This CDR3 region has 16 residues. The germline V gene encodes CDR1 LGHDT and CDR2 YNNKEL (reference sequence). Here the CDR3 DNA reads TGTGCCAGCAGCCAGGGACTAGCGGGAGCCACAGATACGCAGTATTTT. It translates to CASSQGLAGATDTQYF.

This clone was found once. The J gene is TRBJ1-2, the V gene TRBV3-1 (or the pseudogene TRBV3-2); 12 nucleotides agree with TRBD1. The CDR3 spans 17 residues. Germline values: CDR1 LGHDT, CDR2 YNNKEL (reference sequence). The J segment lost 3 bases and the V segment lost 0 bases, leaving 5 bases of the junction unmatched. The CDR3 protein is CASSQDLGQGADYGYTF. CDR3 sequence (DNA): TGTGCCAGCAGCCAAGATCTGGGACAGGGGGCGGACTATGGCTACACCTTC.

The CDR3 DNA reads TGTGCCACCAGTGTCATGACAGGGTCTGGGGAGACCCAGTACTTC. Translation gives CATSVMTGSGETQYF. The gene calls are TRBV24-1 and TRBJ2-5; 7 positions agree with TRBD1. CDR3 length: 15 residues. V dropped 5 bases and J dropped 5; count of bases not matched to a gene: 10. Germline CDR1 reads KGHDR; CDR2 reads SFDVKD.

The table lists this clone with a few counts. The chain combines TRBV6-6 with TRBJ1-5, with TRBD1 as a possible D gene (5 bases). The V gene's germline CDR1 is MNHNY and CDR2 SVGAGI (reference sequence). Trimming removed 6 bases at V and 7 bases at J, with 10 bases between. The CDR3 totals 12 residues. The CDR3 loop reads CASSQGGQPQHF. DNA for the CDR3: TGTGCCAGCAGCCAGGGCGGACAGCCCCAGCATTTT.